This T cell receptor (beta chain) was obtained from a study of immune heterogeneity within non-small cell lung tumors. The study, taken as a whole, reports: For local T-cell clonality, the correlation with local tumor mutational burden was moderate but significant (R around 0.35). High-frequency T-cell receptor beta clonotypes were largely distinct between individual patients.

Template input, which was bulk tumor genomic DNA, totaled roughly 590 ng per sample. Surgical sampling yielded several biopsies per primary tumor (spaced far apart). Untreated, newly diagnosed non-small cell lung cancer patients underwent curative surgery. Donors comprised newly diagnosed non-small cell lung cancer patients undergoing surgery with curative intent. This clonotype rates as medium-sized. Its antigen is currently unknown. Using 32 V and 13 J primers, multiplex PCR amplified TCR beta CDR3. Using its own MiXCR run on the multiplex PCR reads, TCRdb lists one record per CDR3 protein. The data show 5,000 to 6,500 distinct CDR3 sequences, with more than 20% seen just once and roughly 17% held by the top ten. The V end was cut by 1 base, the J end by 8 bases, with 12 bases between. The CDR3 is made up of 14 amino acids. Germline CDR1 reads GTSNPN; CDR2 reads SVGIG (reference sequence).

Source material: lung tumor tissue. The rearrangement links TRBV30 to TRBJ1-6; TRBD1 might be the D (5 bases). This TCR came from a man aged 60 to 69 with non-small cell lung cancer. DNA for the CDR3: TGTGCCTGGAGTGGTGGGGACGTACATTCACCCCTCCACTTT. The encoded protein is CAWSGGDVHSPLHF.